This TCR beta chain was recorded in a study of CD8 T cells in Susac syndrome. The study, taken as a whole, reports: An acknowledgment was made by the study that its TCR sequencing and HLA analysis involved relatively few individuals.

Random-hexamer reverse transcription was applied to roughly 0.5 to 1 ug RNA. Across 54 Vbeta and 13 Jbeta, TCR beta CDR3 was amplified with immunoSEQ multiplex PCR. MiXCR, applied by TCRdb to the immunoSEQ multiplex PCR reads, yields one record per CDR3 protein. The sample comprises approximately 80,000 distinct CDR3 sequences, roughly nine tenths of which are singletons, and just over 0.5% rests with the top ten. A word on this clonotype: What it binds is unknown.

Germline loops: CDR1 SQVTM, CDR2 ANQGSEA. This CDR3 region has 13 residues. Trimming left V 7 bases short and J 2 bases short, with 11 bases between. This receptor was obtained from a human donor with multiple sclerosis. Material for sequencing was CD8+ T cells from PBMCs. The rearrangement uses TRBV29-1 and TRBJ1-4; the D is unclear. The CDR3 DNA reads as TGCAGCGCCCTCCAAGACACTAATGAAAAACTGTTTTTT. This encodes CSALQDTNEKLFF.